The subject of this entry is one T cell receptor beta chain. Antigen: not known. Specified time point: week 23, last vaccination. A 20-mer mutant IDH1 peptide at 300 ug was injected subcutaneously with topical imiquimod. Those who donated had recent WHO grade 3 or 4 IDH1-mutant, ATRX-lost astrocytomas. The CDR3 loop spans 13 amino acids. The data stem from a study of a mutant IDH1 vaccine in newly diagnosed glioma. Data came from immunoSEQ multiplex PCR; TCRdb stores just in-frame clones and leaves some out. The sample includes approximately 82,000 clones, about 85% of them seen just once. General study findings and limits: Any relationship between pseudoprogression and changes in top peripheral T cell clonotypes seemed absent.

The chain uses TRBV21-1 and TRBJ1-1. TRBV21-1 is flagged as a pseudogene. This TCR came from a woman aged 45-65 years with glioma. Specimen: PBMCs, collected from a glioma patient whose treatment included an IDH1 peptide vaccine. The CDR3 DNA reads TGTGCCAGCGCCTGTGGGAGTCGGACTGAAGCTTTCTTT. This translates into CASACGSRTEAFF.